Given below is one T cell receptor (beta chain) in context. The antigen is not known. The data stem from a study of T cell responses to AZD1222 COVID-19 vaccine. Overall study findings and caveats: Across spike, vaccine-associated CD4 TCRs were found, dominant at 160-218 and 743-854.

Method: immunoSEQ multiplex PCR; TCRdb's copy keeps in-frame clones and lacks some. The sample includes more than 65,000 clones, over 80% of them seen just once. This receptor was obtained from an adult who received the AZD1222 COVID-19 vaccine. The sample was peripheral blood, taken 28 days after the second AZD1222 dose.

The CDR3 spells CASSESSGTDTQYF. CDR3 in DNA: TGTGCCAGCAGTGAATCCTCGGGCACAGATACGCAGTATTTT. V is TRBV25-1 and J is TRBJ2-3; no firm D call. CDR3 length: 14 amino acids. Trimming removed 1 base from V and 1 base from J, with 6 bases in between. Germline lookup yields CDR1 MGHDK and CDR2 SYGVNS.